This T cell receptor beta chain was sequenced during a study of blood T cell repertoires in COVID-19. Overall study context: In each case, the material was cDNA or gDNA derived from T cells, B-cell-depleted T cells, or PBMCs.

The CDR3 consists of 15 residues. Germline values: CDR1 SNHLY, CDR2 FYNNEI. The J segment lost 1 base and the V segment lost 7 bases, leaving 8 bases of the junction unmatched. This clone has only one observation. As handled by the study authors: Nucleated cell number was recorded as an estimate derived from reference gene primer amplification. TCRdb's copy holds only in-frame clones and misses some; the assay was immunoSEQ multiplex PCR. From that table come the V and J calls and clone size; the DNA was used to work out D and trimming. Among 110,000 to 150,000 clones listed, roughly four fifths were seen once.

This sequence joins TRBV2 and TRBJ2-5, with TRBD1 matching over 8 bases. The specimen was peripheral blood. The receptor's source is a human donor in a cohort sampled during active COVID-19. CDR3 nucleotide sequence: TGTGCCAGCAATGCAGGGGGCGGTTTCCAAGAGACCCAGTACTTC. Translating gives CASNAGGGFQETQYF.